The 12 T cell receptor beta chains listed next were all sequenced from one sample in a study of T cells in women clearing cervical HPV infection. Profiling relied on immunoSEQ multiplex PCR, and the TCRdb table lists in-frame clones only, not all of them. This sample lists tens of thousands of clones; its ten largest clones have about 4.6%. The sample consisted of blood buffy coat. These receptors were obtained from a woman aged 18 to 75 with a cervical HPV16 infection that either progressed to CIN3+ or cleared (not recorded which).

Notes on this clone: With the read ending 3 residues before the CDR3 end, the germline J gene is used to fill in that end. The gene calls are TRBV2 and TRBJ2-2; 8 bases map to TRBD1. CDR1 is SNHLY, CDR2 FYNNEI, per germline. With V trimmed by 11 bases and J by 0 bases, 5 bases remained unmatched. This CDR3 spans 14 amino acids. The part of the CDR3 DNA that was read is TGTGCCTTAGACAGGGGCCCGAACACCGGGGAG. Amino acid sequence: CALDRGPNTGE. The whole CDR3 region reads CALDRGPNTGELFF.

Partial CDR3 DNA: TGTGCCAGCAGCTCTCGACAGGGCTATGAAAAA. Translating gives CASSSRQGYEK. The full CDR3 is CASSSRQGYEKLFF. The gene calls are TRBV7-9 and TRBJ1-4; 7 positions match TRBD1. The read finishes 3 residues shy of the CDR3 end, and the germline J gene is used to complete it. V lost 4 bases and J lost 6; bases outside the gene matches: 5. The CDR3 is 14 amino acids. Germline V gene lookup returns CDR1 SEHNR and CDR2 FQNEAQ (reference sequence).

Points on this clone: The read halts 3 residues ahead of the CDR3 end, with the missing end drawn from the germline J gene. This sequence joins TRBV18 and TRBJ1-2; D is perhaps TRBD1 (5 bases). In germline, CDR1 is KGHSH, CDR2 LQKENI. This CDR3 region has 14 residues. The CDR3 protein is CASSPQGFSYDYTF. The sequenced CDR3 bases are TGTGCCAGCTCACCACAGGGGTTCTCCTACGAC.

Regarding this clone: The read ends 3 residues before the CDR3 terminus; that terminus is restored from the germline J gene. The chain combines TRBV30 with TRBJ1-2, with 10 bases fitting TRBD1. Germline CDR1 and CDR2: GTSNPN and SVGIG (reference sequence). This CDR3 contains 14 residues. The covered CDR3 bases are TGTGCCTGGAGTCGTGGACAGGGGGTCAACGAC. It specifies CAWSRGQGVND. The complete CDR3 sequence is CAWSRGQGVNDYTF.

CDR3 sequence: CASSLGGSASYEQYF. The CDR3 DNA, read in part, is TGTGCCAGCAGCCTAGGAGGTAGCGCGTCCTACGAG. The rearrangement uses TRBV7-8 and TRBJ2-7, with D tentatively TRBD2 (5 bases). The read terminates 3 residues before the CDR3 end, so the remaining end is supplied by the germline J gene. The CDR3 consists of 15 residues. Trimming cost V 5 bases and J 1 base, with 15 bases left between them. CDR1 is SGHVS, CDR2 FQNEAQ, per germline. Drawing the rest from reference TRBV7-8 and TRBJ2-7, the complete variable domain is GAGVSQSPRYKVAKRGQDVALRCDPISGHVSLFWYQQALGQGPEFLTYFQNEAQLDKSGLPSDRFFAERPEGSVSTLKIQRTQQEDSAVYLCASSLGGSASYEQYFGPGTRLTVT.

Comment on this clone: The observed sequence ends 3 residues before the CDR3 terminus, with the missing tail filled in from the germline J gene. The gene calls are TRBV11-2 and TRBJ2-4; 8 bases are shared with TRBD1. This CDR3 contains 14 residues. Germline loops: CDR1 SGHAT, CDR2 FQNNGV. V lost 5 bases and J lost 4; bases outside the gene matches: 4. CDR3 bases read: TGTGCCAGCAGCCAGGGACAGGTTAAAAACATT. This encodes CASSQGQVKNI. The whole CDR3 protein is CASSQGQVKNIQYF. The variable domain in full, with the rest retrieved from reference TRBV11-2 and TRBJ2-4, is EAGVAQSPRYKIIEKRQSVAFWCNPISGHATLYWYQQILGQGPKLLIQFQNNGVVDDSQLPKDRFSAERLKGVDSTLKIQPAKLEDSAVYLCASSQGQVKNIQYFGAGTRLSVL.

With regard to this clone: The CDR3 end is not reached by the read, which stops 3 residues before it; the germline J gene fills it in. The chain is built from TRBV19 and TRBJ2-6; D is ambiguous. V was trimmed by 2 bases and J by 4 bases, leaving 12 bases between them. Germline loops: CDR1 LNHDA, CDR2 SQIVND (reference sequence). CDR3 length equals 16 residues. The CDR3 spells CASSINSHIGANVLTF. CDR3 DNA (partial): TGTGCCAGTAGTATAAACAGTCATATAGGGGCCAACGTC. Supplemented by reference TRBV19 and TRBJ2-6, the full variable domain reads DGGITQSPKYLFRKEGQNVTLSCEQNLNHDAMYWYRQDPGQGLRLIYYSQIVNDFQKGDIAEGYSVSREKKESFPLTVTSAQKNPTAFYLCASSINSHIGANVLTFGAGSRLTVL.

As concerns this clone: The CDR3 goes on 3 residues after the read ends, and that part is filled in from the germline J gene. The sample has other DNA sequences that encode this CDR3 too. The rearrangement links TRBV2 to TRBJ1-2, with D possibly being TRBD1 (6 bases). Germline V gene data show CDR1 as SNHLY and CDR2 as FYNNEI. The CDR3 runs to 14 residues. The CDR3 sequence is CASRAGGPKYGYTF. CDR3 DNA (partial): TGTGCCAGCAGGGCGGGGGGGCCCAAATACGGT.

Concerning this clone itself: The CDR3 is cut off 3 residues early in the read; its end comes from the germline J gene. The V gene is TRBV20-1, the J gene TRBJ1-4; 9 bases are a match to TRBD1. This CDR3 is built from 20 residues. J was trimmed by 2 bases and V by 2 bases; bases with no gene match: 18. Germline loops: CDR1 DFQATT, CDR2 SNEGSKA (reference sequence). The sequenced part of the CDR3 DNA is TGCAGTGCTAGACCCATAGCAGGGACAGGGCTATCGTCCACTAATGAAAAA. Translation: CSARPIAGTGLSSTNEK. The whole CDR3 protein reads CSARPIAGTGLSSTNEKLFF.

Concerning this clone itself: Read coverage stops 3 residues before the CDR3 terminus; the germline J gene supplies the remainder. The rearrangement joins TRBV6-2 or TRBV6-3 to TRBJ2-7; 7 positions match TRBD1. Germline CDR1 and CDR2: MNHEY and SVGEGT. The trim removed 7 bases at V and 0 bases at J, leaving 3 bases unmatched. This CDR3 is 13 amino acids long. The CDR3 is CASKGQYSYEQYF. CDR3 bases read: TGTGCCAGCAAGGGACAGTACTCCTACGAG.

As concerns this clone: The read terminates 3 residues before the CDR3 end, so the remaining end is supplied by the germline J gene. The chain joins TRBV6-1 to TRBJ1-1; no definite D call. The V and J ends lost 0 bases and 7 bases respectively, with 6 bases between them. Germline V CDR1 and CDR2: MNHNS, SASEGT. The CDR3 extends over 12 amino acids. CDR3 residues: CASSEAQIEAFF. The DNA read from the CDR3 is TGTGCCAGCAGTGAAGCCCAGATTGAA.

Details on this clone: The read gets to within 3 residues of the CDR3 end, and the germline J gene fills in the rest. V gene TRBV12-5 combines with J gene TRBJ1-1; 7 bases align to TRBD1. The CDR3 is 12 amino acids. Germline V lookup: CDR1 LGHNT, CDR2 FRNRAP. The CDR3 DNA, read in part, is TGTGCTAGTGGCACCTTTCGGACAGGA. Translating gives CASGTFRTG. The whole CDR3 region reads CASGTFRTGAFF.